This entry concerns a single T cell receptor beta chain. Its target is unknown. Time point indicated: persistent/refractory GD, antithyroid drugs over 5 years with positive TRAb. The TCR library was made from RNA extracted from PBMCs. The entry originates in a study of regulatory T cells in long-lasting Graves disease. Study-level findings and limits: It was possible that the small sample size reduced accuracy. Among the persistent patients, some 2,900 public clonotypes were shared, more than the 966 shared among new patients.

To make TCR beta libraries, researchers used iRepertoire HTBI primers and Arm-PCR of CDR3 regions. Via MiXCR, TCRdb re-called the multiplex PCR reads, giving one row per CDR3 protein. The sample carries about 470,000 distinct CDR3 sequences, around 21% recorded once. The specimen was peripheral blood mononuclear cells (PBMCs), collected when the disease was refractory, from a patient treated with antithyroid drugs. This clonotype originated in a female donor with Graves disease.

CDR3 loop: CSVERLAGGGTQYF. In DNA, the CDR3 is TGCAGCGTTGAACGACTAGCGGGAGGGGGTACGCAGTATTTT. V and J are TRBV29-1 and TRBJ2-3, with TRBD2 identical over 14 bases. The CDR3 consists of 14 residues. V dropped 2 bases and J dropped 8; count of bases not matched to a gene: 3. CDR1 and CDR2 from the germline V gene are SQVTM and ANQGSEA.